Sequencing of this TCR beta chain was carried out in a study of beta chain features in type 1 diabetes. Overall study findings and caveats: Any HLA type influence on TCRB rearrangement was left unresolved here. In the patient group, naive, central memory and Treg TCRB repertoires seemed more alike than in the healthy donor group. TCRB CDR3 length was moderately but significantly reduced in all four CD4+ subsets of Type 1 diabetes patients.

The sequenced template was cDNA made from the entire isolated RNA. Naive, central memory and regulatory T cell samples yielded about 4 million reads on average. This table comes from immunoSEQ multiplex PCR, and its TCRdb copy is limited to in-frame clones, with some not included. The sample holds about 290,000 clones, about 8% seen once. V was shortened by 4 bases and J by 12 bases, with 14 bases between the two germline ends. The CDR3 has 11 residues. Germline values: CDR1 DFQATT, CDR2 SNEGSKA (reference sequence). A few counts support this clone. The antigen remains undetermined. The specimen sequenced was central memory CD4+ T cells from blood. The chain has TRBV20-1 and TRBJ2-3; D may be TRBD1 or TRBD2 (5 bases each). This TCR was recovered from a woman aged 18 to 35 in good health. Written as DNA, the CDR3 is TGCAGTGCTACTACCGAGGGGCCCCAGTATTTT. Its translation: CSATTEGPQYF.